This TCR beta chain was sequenced in a study of blood T cell repertoires in COVID-19. The wider study: T cells, B-cell-depleted T cells, or PBMCs supplied cDNA or gDNA.

Methods used by the authors: Nucleated cell counts were estimated from reference gene primer amplification. Only in-frame clones appear in the TCRdb table, and some are missing; sequencing was by immunoSEQ multiplex PCR. V and J calls and clone size are as listed in that table; D and trimming were resolved from the DNA. The sample includes 140,000 or so clones, about four fifths of them seen just once. V was pared by 1 base and J by 2 bases, with 4 bases of the junction left unmatched. The germline V gene has CDR1 SGHTA and CDR2 FQGTGA. The CDR3 has 17 amino acids. This receptor was identified in a man aged 50 or older who had recovered from COVID-19. Specimen: PBMCs or T cells enriched from blood (not recorded which). The chain is built from TRBV7-3 and TRBJ2-6; 8 nucleotides align to TRBD2. The CDR3 region has the DNA TGTGCCAGCAGCTTAAAGGGCGGGGGGCCTGGGGCCAACGTCCTGACTTTC. Translation gives CASSLKGGGPGANVLTF.